This passage covers 22 T cell receptor beta chains from one sample sequenced in a study of neurological immune-mediated disorders. Time point denoted: longitudinal time-point 1 (baseline). A single record per CDR3 protein comes from TCRdb applying MiXCR to the 5' RACE reads. The data contain 60,000 to 90,000 distinct CDR3 sequences, roughly 10% of them singletons. Sequenced material: PBMCs. Receptors were obtained from a man younger than 45 in good health.

This clonotype was seen many times. This chain links TRBV7-2 with TRBJ2-7; 9 bases match TRBD2. This CDR3 has 15 amino acids. Germline trimming cut 5 bases from V and 1 base from J; bases unmatched to any gene: 6. Germline assignment: CDR1 SGHTA and CDR2 FQGNSA. This chain's CDR3 is CASSVTSGPSYEQYF. The CDR3 DNA is TGTGCCAGCAGCGTAACTAGCGGGCCTTCCTACGAGCAGTACTTC.

This clonotype was seen at least ten times. The chain joins TRBV14 to TRBJ2-3; D gene ambiguous. V lost 4 bases and J 5 bases, leaving 10 bases between the germline ends. The CDR3 is made up of 13 amino acids. CDR1 is SGHDN and CDR2 is FVKESK in the germline V gene. Here the CDR3 reads CASSRQARDTQYF. DNA of the CDR3: TGTGCCAGCAGCCGCCAAGCGAGAGATACGCAGTATTTT.

This clonotype was counted ten times or more. The chain uses TRBV20-1 and TRBJ2-7; D gene uncertain. CDR1 is DFQATT and CDR2 is SNEGSKA in the germline V gene (reference sequence). This CDR3 has 14 residues. V lost 0 bases to trimming and J lost 2 bases, with 11 bases between them. The DNA for the CDR3 is TGCAGTGCTAGAGAGACGGACGGTGCCTACGAGCAGTACTTC. Translation gives CSARETDGAYEQYF.

At least ten counts were recorded for this clonotype. The chain is built from TRBV6-1 and TRBJ2-2; 10 positions match TRBD1. The germline V gene has CDR1 MNHNS and CDR2 SASEGT. The CDR3 runs 15 residues. V trimming: 1 base; J trimming: 4 bases; junction bases outside the gene matches: 0. The CDR3, as DNA: TGTGCCAGCAGTGAAGGGACAGGGGGCACCGGGGAGCTGTTTTTT. Residues: CASSEGTGGTGELFF.

This clonotype was counted only a few times. The chain employs TRBV18 and TRBJ1-2, with no clear D. The CDR3 spans 13 residues. The germline V gene encodes CDR1 KGHSH and CDR2 LQKENI. With 3 bases removed from V and 8 bases from J, the gap between germline ends came to 13 bases. CDR3 DNA: TGTGCCAGCTCACCGAGACCAGAGGAGGGCTACACCTTC. Protein: CASSPRPEEGYTF.

This clonotype was counted at least ten times. The chain employs TRBV3-1 and TRBJ2-1; TRBD2 is a possible D gene (6 bases). The V and J ends lost 6 bases and 9 bases respectively, with 15 bases between them. Germline CDR1 reads LGHDT; CDR2 reads YNNKEL (reference sequence). The CDR3 covers 13 residues. CDR3 sequence reads: CASRPATSFEQFF. CDR3 sequence (DNA): TGTGCCAGCAGGCCAGCGACTAGTTTTGAGCAGTTCTTC.

The gene calls are TRBV6-4 and TRBJ2-2; tentative D call: TRBD2 (5 bases). This CDR3 is 14 amino acids long. With 6 bases removed from V and 1 base from J, the gap between germline ends came to 9 bases. CDR1 MRHNA and CDR2 SNTAGT come from the germline V gene. In nucleotides, the CDR3 is TGTGCCAGCAGCCGAGGAGGGAACACCGGGGAGCTGTTTTTT. As protein: CASSRGGNTGELFF.

In this sample, this clonotype turned up many times. The chain combines TRBV11-2 with TRBJ2-7, with D possibly matching TRBD2 (5 bases). This CDR3 is built from 16 residues. Germline loops: CDR1 SGHAT, CDR2 FQNNGV. Trimming shortened V by 5 bases and J by 3 bases, and 20 bases separated the two germline ends. This CDR3 is CASSPGGSVSFYEQYF. The DNA of the CDR3 is TGTGCCAGCAGCCCCGGAGGAAGCGTTTCATTCTACGAGCAGTACTTC.

This clonotype was picked up many times. The V and J genes are TRBV6-1 and TRBJ2-1, with D hard to call. CDR3 length: 14 residues. V was clipped by 4 bases and J by 2 bases, with 9 bases between them. CDR1 is MNHNS and CDR2 is SASEGT in the germline V gene. Here the CDR3 reads CASSVGTAYNEQFF. The CDR3 DNA sequence: TGTGCCAGCAGTGTAGGAACGGCCTACAATGAGCAGTTCTTC.

The sample holds many counts of this clonotype. This sequence joins TRBV7-3 and TRBJ2-2; the match to TRBD1 covers 9 bases. Trimming removed 5 bases from V and 2 bases from J; junction bases left unmatched: 18. Looked up from germline, CDR1 is SGHTA and CDR2 is FQGTGA. The CDR3 length is 20 residues. The CDR3 loop reads CASSPRPMTGGLDNTGELFF. CDR3 sequence (DNA): TGTGCCAGCAGCCCTCGGCCGATGACAGGGGGTCTGGACAACACCGGGGAGCTGTTTTTT.

The table lists this clonotype with many counts. The chain combines TRBV21-1 with TRBJ1-2; the table's TRBD1 call for D was not verified on the DNA. TRBV21-1 is a pseudogene segment. The CDR3 has 15 residues. CDR3 loop: CASSKVAGQNYGYTF. Here the CDR3 DNA reads TGTGCCAGCAGCAAAGTGGCTGGACAGAACTATGGCTACACCTTC.

This rearrangement joins TRBV20-1 to TRBJ2-1; possibly TRBD2 for D (6 bases). With 0 bases removed from V and 8 bases from J, the gap between germline ends came to 17 bases. CDR1 and CDR2 (germline): DFQATT, SNEGSKA (reference sequence). The CDR3 is 15 amino acids. Here the CDR3 reads CSARDGTLIRDEQFF. The CDR3 DNA sequence: TGCAGTGCTAGAGATGGGACTCTGATACGGGATGAGCAGTTCTTC.

At least ten counts were recorded for this clonotype. V is TRBV28 and J is TRBJ2-3; TRBD1 agrees at 8 bases. This CDR3 has 16 residues. The germline gives CDR1 MDHEN, CDR2 SYDVKM. V shed 5 bases and J 2 bases; nucleotides not matched to a gene: 9. The CDR3 nucleotides are TGTGCCAGCAGTCCCGGGACAGGTCTCCTCACAGATACGCAGTATTTT. As protein: CASSPGTGLLTDTQYF.

This clonotype was counted ten times or more. CDR3 bases: TGCGCCAGCAGCCAAGATAGGGTGATGGCTACCTCCTACGAGCAGTACTTC. This encodes CASSQDRVMATSYEQYF. The rearrangement joins TRBV4-1 to TRBJ2-7; D remains ambiguous. Germline loops: CDR1 MGHRA, CDR2 YSYEKL. V lost 0 bases and J lost 0, with 15 bases in between. The CDR3 spans 17 residues.

This clonotype was counted many times. The genes are TRBV20-1 and TRBJ2-7, with 7 bases matching TRBD2. CDR1 is DFQATT and CDR2 is SNEGSKA in the germline V gene (reference sequence). The ends lost 1 base at V and 5 bases at J; junction bases unmatched: 2. The CDR3 is 12 amino acids. This chain's CDR3 is CSARGGSDEQYF. In DNA form, the CDR3 reads TGCAGTGCTAGAGGCGGGAGCGACGAGCAGTACTTC.

This clonotype was counted at least ten times. The rearrangement links TRBV15 to TRBJ2-2, with 7 bases matching TRBD2. The J segment lost 3 bases and the V segment lost 3 bases, leaving 1 base of the junction unmatched. Germline CDR1 LNHNV, CDR2 YYDKDF (reference sequence). The CDR3 covers 14 residues. CDR3 DNA: TGTGCCACCAGCAGGGGAGGGGACACCGGGGAGCTGTTTTTT. This encodes CATSRGGDTGELFF.

This clonotype was seen ten or more times. This sequence joins TRBV5-1 and TRBJ1-5; D gene unclear. CDR1 and CDR2 (germline): SGHRS, YFSETQ. Trimming stripped 1 base from V and 5 bases from J, with 13 bases between. The CDR3 extends over 15 amino acids. CDR3 nucleotide sequence: TGCGCCAGCAGCTTGTGGCCCCAAGACGATCAGCCCCAGCATTTT. Its translation is CASSLWPQDDQPQHF.

This clonotype was seen repeatedly, ten times or more. The chain couples TRBV28 to TRBJ2-7; no definite D call. CDR1 and CDR2 (germline): MDHEN, SYDVKM. The CDR3 spans 12 residues. The V end lost 6 bases, the J end lost 6 bases, and 12 bases lay between the germline ends. CDR3 DNA: TGTGCCAGCAGACAAAGGGCCTTCGAGCAGTACTTC. Translated, it gives CASRQRAFEQYF.

This clonotype was found many times. The chain combines TRBV20-1 with TRBJ2-7, with 8 positions matching TRBD1. In germline, CDR1 is DFQATT, CDR2 SNEGSKA (reference sequence). The trim removed 5 bases at V and 1 base at J, leaving 13 bases unmatched. The CDR3 has 16 residues. CDR3 nucleotide sequence: TGCAGTGCTTCCACCCCGGGGACAGGTGGGTCCTACGAGCAGTACTTC. Protein sequence: CSASTPGTGGSYEQYF.

The sample holds many counts of this clonotype. The CDR3 bases are TGCGCCAGCAGCTTGGGACTAGCGGGAGGGCGACATGAGCAGTTCTTC. Translation gives CASSLGLAGGRHEQFF. V gene TRBV5-1 combines with J gene TRBJ2-1; 14 positions agree with TRBD2. The germline gives CDR1 SGHRS, CDR2 YFSETQ. This CDR3 contains 16 residues. The trim removed 0 bases at V and 8 bases at J, leaving 4 bases unmatched.

This clonotype was detected many times. The chain joins TRBV4-2 to TRBJ2-3; D possibly corresponds to TRBD1 (6 bases). CDR3 length: 13 amino acids. Per the germline V gene, CDR1 is LGHNA and CDR2 is YNFKEQ. The V gene lost 0 bases and the J gene lost 12 bases, with 13 bases spanning the gap. The CDR3 sequence is CASSQDFGTSQYF. The CDR3 nucleotides read TGTGCCAGCAGCCAAGATTTCGGGACATCACAGTATTTT.

The table lists this clonotype with many counts. V usage is TRBV18 and J usage is TRBJ2-5; 7 bases agree with TRBD2. The V and J ends lost 0 bases and 4 bases, in that order; junction bases with no gene match: 2. Germline lookup yields CDR1 KGHSH and CDR2 LQKENI. The CDR3 is made up of 14 amino acids. The CDR3 region has the DNA TGTGCCAGCTCACCACCGGTAGCGGGAGAGACCCAGTACTTC. Protein sequence: CASSPPVAGETQYF.